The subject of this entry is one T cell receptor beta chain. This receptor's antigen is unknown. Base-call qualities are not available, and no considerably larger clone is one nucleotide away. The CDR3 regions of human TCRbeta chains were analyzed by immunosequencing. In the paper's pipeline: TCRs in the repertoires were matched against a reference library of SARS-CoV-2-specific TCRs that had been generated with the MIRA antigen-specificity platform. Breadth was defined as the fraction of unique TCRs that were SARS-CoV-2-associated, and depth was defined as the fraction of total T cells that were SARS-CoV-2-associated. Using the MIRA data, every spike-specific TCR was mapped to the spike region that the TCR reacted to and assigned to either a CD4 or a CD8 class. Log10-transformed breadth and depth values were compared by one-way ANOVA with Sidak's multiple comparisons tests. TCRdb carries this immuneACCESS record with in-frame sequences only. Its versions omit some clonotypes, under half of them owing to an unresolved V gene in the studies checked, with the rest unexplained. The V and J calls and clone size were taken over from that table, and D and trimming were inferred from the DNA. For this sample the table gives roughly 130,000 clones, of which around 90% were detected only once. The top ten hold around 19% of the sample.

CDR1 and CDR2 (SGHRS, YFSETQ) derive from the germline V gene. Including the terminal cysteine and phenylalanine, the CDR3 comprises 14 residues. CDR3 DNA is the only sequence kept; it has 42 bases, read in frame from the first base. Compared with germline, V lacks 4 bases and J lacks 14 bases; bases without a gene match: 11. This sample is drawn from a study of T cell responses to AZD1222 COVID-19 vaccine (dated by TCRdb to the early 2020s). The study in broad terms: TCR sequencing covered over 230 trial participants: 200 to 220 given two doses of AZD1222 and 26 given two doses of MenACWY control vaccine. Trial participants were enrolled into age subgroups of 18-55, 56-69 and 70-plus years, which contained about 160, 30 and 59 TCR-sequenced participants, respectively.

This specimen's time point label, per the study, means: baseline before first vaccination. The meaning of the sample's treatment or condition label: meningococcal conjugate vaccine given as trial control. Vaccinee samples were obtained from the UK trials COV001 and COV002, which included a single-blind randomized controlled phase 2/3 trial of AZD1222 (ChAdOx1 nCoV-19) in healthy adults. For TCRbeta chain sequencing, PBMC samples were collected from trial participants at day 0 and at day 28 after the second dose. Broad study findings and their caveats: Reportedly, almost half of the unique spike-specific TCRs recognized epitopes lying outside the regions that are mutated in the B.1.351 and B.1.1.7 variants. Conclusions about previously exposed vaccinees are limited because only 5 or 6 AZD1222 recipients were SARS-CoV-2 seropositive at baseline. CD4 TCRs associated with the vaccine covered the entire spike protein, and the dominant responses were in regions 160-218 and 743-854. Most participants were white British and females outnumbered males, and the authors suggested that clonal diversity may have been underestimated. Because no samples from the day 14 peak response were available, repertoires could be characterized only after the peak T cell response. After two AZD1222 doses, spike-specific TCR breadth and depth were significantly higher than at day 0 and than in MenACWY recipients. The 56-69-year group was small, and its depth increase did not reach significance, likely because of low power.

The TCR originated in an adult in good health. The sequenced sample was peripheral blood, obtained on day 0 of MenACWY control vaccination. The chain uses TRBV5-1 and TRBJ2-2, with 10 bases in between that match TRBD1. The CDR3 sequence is CASSVNAGQGTLFF. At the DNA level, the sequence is TGCGCCAGCAGCGTTAACGCGGGACAGGGGACACTGTTTTTT.